This T cell receptor (beta chain) was obtained from a study of blood T cell repertoires in COVID-19 (TCRdb year 2020). With regard to the full study: Collaborator samples came from the United States, Italy and Spain and covered acute and convalescent phases of COVID-19. The prospective study material was composed of cDNA or gDNA derived from T cells, B-cell-depleted T cells, or PBMCs. Deeply sampled blood TCRbeta repertoires from subjects exposed to, actively infected with, or recovered from COVID-19 were included in the dataset. A freely available public database, intended as a resource for researchers studying the immune response to SARS-CoV-2, is where the repertoires were released. Samples came from the ongoing ImmuneRACE study (first 160 participants) plus 1,254 subjects from 6 global collaborators. Nearly every sample came with metadata listing a de-identified subject ID, COVID-19 status, age in years and sex. Where available, HLA class I and class II types were taken from metadata supplied by the sample provider and were not determined by assay-based typing. Overall study results and their limits: How much clinical and demographic metadata was included differed by source and by participant, and the metadata was provided uncurated.

Each collaborating institution followed its own protocols to collect whole blood in K2EDTA tubes. For TCRbeta analysis, collaborators shipped samples in one of three forms: frozen whole blood, isolated PBMCs, or DNA extracted from either of those sample types. The immunoSEQ Assay, a bias-controlled multiplex PCR, was used to amplify TCRbeta CDR3 regions from genomic DNA. In the paper's pipeline: Within the assay, amplification of reference gene primers was used to estimate how many nucleated cells each sample contained. Sequence reads were collapsed and filtered to measure the absolute abundance of every unique TCRbeta CDR3 rearrangement. For each sample, productive Simpson clonality was calculated as the square root of Simpson's diversity index over productive rearrangements. The immuneACCESS repertoire file appears here via TCRdb, limited to in-frame rearrangements. These files lack a portion of the clones; in checked studies, under half of the deficit traces to unresolved V genes, and the cause of the others is not known. The D gene and trimming were derived from the DNA, and the V and J assignments and clone size from that table. This sample gives under 200,000 clones in total; about 80% of them show up just once. Approximately 8% of the sample is taken by the ten largest.

V is reduced by 1 base and J by 4 bases, leaving a spacing of 17 bases between them. Per the germline V gene, MGHRA is the CDR1 and YSYEKL is the CDR2. The CDR3 runs 17 residues from the cysteine to the phenylalanine. Solely the CDR3 DNA is kept, with 51 bases framed from the first base. Regarding this clone: This receptor's antigen is unknown. Per-base quality was not reported, and no clone a single base away is much larger than it.

The TCR was taken from a man aged 55-75 years with acute or convalescent COVID-19. Sequenced sample: peripheral blood. Recombination linked TRBV4-1 to TRBJ1-5; matching of 5 bases hints at TRBD1 as the D gene. CDR3 sequence: CASSQVPTEVINQPQHF. The DNA sequence is as follows: TGCGCCAGCAGCCAAGTTCCGACAGAGGTAATTAATCAGCCCCAGCATTTT.